These 18 T cell receptor beta chains were all obtained from the same sample, sequenced in a study of blood T cells in healthy people across ages. The second PCR ran about 6 to 11 cycles with a sample-barcoded 5' primer and J-beta primers. MiXCR was run by TCRdb on the 5' RACE reads, yielding one entry per CDR3 protein. This sample has hundreds of thousands of distinct CDR3 sequences; approximately 25% occur once, and the top ten carry just under 9.5%. These data also formed part of another study, on T cells of mothers and their children.

The sequenced material came from blood. The receptors were sampled from a boy younger than 18 in good health.

The chain couples TRBV27 to TRBJ2-1, with 9 bases that match TRBD2. CDR1 is MNHEY and CDR2 is SMNVEV in the germline V gene (reference sequence). V lost 0 bases, J lost 5 bases, and 5 bases stayed unmatched. This CDR3 has 16 residues. The CDR3 coding sequence is TGTGCCAGCAGTTTATCGGCTAGCGGGGTCGACAATGAGCAGTTCTTC. Translation gives CASSLSASGVDNEQFF.

The genes are TRBV20-1 and TRBJ2-1, with TRBD2 identical over 12 bases. The CDR3 extends over 15 amino acids. Germline loops: CDR1 DFQATT, CDR2 SNEGSKA (reference sequence). With V trimmed by 4 bases and J by 9 bases, 10 bases remained unmatched. The CDR3, as DNA: TGCAGTGCTACCCCTTGGACTAGCGGGATAAGTGAGCAGTTCTTC. It translates to CSATPWTSGISEQFF.

This chain links TRBV29-1 with TRBJ2-5, with a weak D call TRBD2 (6 bases). This CDR3 has 11 amino acids. V was pared by 3 bases and J by 11 bases, with 13 bases between. Per germline, CDR1 SQVTM and CDR2 ANQGSEA. CDR3 residues: CSVDNGSEQYF. The CDR3 nucleotides read TGCAGCGTTGATAACGGGAGTGAGCAGTACTTC.

The V gene is TRBV28, the J gene TRBJ2-5; 12 bases agree with TRBD1. The CDR3 loop spans 16 amino acids. J gave up 5 bases and V 5 bases, and 9 bases lay outside the gene matches. Looked up from germline, CDR1 is MDHEN and CDR2 is SYDVKM. CDR3 coding DNA: TGTGCCAGCAGTGCCTCGGGACAGGGGGCCATGGAGACCCAGTACTTC. This sequence encodes CASSASGQGAMETQYF.

This clonotype was detected only a few times. V is TRBV28 and J is TRBJ2-5; possibly TRBD2 for D (5 bases). The J call may be faulty, since TRBJ2-1 better matches the DNA end. Germline CDR1 reads MDHEN; CDR2 reads SYDVKM. The CDR3 is 14 amino acids. The CDR3 coding sequence is TGTGCCAGCAGTCGGGATCGAGCTAACAATGAGCAGTTCTTC. Its protein product is CASSRDRANNEQFF.

The chain uses TRBV4-3 and TRBJ2-5; no reliable D call. V lost 0 bases to trimming and J lost 5 bases, with 7 bases between them. CDR3 length: 13 residues. Looked up from germline, CDR1 is LGHNA and CDR2 is YSLEER. The chain's CDR3 is CASSQDFWETQYF. Written as DNA, the CDR3 is TGCGCCAGCAGCCAAGATTTCTGGGAGACCCAGTACTTC.

The chain has TRBV27 and TRBJ2-1; D remains ambiguous. The V and J ends lost 3 bases and 10 bases respectively, with 10 bases between them. CDR1 MNHEY and CDR2 SMNVEV come from the germline V gene (reference sequence). The length of the CDR3 is 12 residues. The CDR3 bases are TGTGCCAGCAGTTTTCCCTCGCGCGAGCAGTTCTTC. This codes for CASSFPSREQFF.

The chain uses TRBV5-1 and TRBJ1-2, with 11 bases aligning to TRBD1. The CDR3 covers 15 residues. Germline V gives CDR1 SGHRS, CDR2 YFSETQ. V lost 4 bases and J lost 3; bases outside the gene matches: 5. CDR3 in amino acids: CASSPGQGADYGYTF. In DNA form, the CDR3 reads TGCGCCAGCAGCCCCGGACAGGGGGCAGACTATGGCTACACCTTC.

This clonotype was seen a few times. The rearrangement joins TRBV4-3 to TRBJ2-7, with D unclear. The CDR3 has 14 residues. Trimming took 0 bases from V and 4 from J, leaving 10 bases between them. Per the germline V gene, CDR1 is LGHNA and CDR2 is YSLEER. DNA for the CDR3: TGCGCCAGCAGCCAAGATTTGATCGTTTACGAGCAGTACTTC. Translation gives CASSQDLIVYEQYF.

A few counts support this clonotype. This rearrangement joins TRBV4-1 to TRBJ2-5; unclear D gene. This CDR3 spans 15 amino acids. Germline V lookup: CDR1 MGHRA, CDR2 YSYEKL. V was trimmed by 4 bases and J by 5 bases, leaving 17 bases between them. In nucleotides, the CDR3 is TGCGCCAGCAGCCCCCGGCCCCTTCCCACCGAGACCCAGTACTTC. Protein sequence: CASSPRPLPTETQYF.

This clonotype has more than one count but fewer than ten. The chain uses TRBV7-2 and TRBJ2-2; TRBD2 agrees at 13 bases. This CDR3 spans 16 amino acids. In germline, CDR1 is SGHTA, CDR2 FQGNSA. With V trimmed by 5 bases and J by 4 bases, 4 bases remained unmatched. CDR3 sequence (DNA): TGTGCCAGCAGCCGGACTAGCGGGAGTGGCACCGGGGAGCTGTTTTTT. Translated: CASSRTSGSGTGELFF.

This clonotype was seen only a few times. The V gene is TRBV28, the J gene TRBJ2-1, with unresolved D. The length of the CDR3 is 14 residues. Germline V gene lookup returns CDR1 MDHEN and CDR2 SYDVKM. Trimming cost V 2 bases and J 6 bases, with 11 bases left between them. The CDR3 DNA follows: TGTGCCAGCAGTTTAATCCTAGATCCCAATGAGCAGTTCTTC. As protein: CASSLILDPNEQFF.

CDR3 nucleotide sequence: TGCAGTGCCCAGAAGGCGGGCAGGTCCACGAACACTGAAGCTTTCTTT. Encoded protein: CSAQKAGRSTNTEAFF. This chain connects TRBV20-1 to TRBJ1-1; D remains unclear. CDR3 length equals 16 residues. Germline V lookup: CDR1 DFQATT, CDR2 SNEGSKA (reference sequence). Trimming took off 6 bases at V and 1 base at J, with 21 bases between the two ends.

The chain has TRBV10-3 and TRBJ2-5; D ambiguous. The CDR3 has 13 residues. V was trimmed by 3 bases and J by 4 bases, leaving 9 bases between them. From germline, CDR1 is ENHRY and CDR2 SYGVKD. CDR3 bases: TGTGCCATCAGTGATCTTATGGCAGAGACCCAGTACTTC. It encodes CAISDLMAETQYF.

DNA for the CDR3: TGTGCGAGTCGACAACTCAACGAGCAGTACTTC. Its protein is CASRQLNEQYF. The chain links TRBV2 to TRBJ2-7; no clear D. This CDR3 has 11 residues. Germline V gene sequence: CDR1 SNHLY, CDR2 FYNNEI. Full variable domain (outside the CDR3, taken from reference TRBV2 and TRBJ2-7): EPEVTQTPSHQVTQMGQEVILRCVPISNHLYFYWYRQILGQKVEFLVSFYNNEISEKSEIFDDQFSVERPDGSNFTLKIRSTKLEDSAMYFCASRQLNEQYFGPGTRLTVT.

This rearrangement joins TRBV25-1 to TRBJ2-3; D perhaps matches TRBD2 (6 bases). The CDR3 spans 16 residues. CDR1 MGHDK and CDR2 SYGVNS come from the germline V gene. Trimming left V 4 bases short and J 2 bases short, with 16 bases between. CDR3 amino acids: CASSGRIADTTDTQYF. The CDR3 DNA is TGTGCCAGCAGTGGGAGAATAGCGGATACCACAGATACGCAGTATTTT.

The chain combines TRBV20-1 with TRBJ2-7; D is possibly TRBD2 (5 bases). V was trimmed by 2 bases and J by 3 bases, leaving 14 bases between them. Germline-derived CDR1 and CDR2 are DFQATT and SNEGSKA (reference sequence). CDR3 length equals 14 residues. The CDR3 DNA follows: TGCAGTGCTAGATCCCCCATCGGGATCTACGAGCAGTACTTC. This translates into CSARSPIGIYEQYF.

The chain links TRBV20-1 to TRBJ2-5; 12 bases match TRBD2. The J call may be mistaken, given a closer DNA end match to TRBJ2-1. The CDR3 has 16 residues. The germline CDR1 and CDR2 sequences are DFQATT and SNEGSKA (reference sequence). CDR3 protein: CSAQGSGTSGPNEQFF. The CDR3 bases are TGCAGTGCCCAGGGGTCCGGGACTAGCGGGCCCAATGAGCAGTTCTTC.